This T cell receptor (beta chain) was recorded in a study of T cell therapy after organ transplantation (dated by TCRdb to about 2019). Broadly, across the study: Therapy products were autologous CMV-specific T cells expanded in vitro for about 13 days with a peptide pool of 30 HLA class I and II CMV epitopes. Patients were given up to 6 doses of T cells at 2-week intervals and were followed for roughly seven months after finishing therapy. About 80% of the ten patients were classed as clinical responders and two as nonresponders. Patients received a median of 1.92 x 10^8 CMV-specific T cells across 2 to 6 intravenous infusions. The study was a follow-up TRBV repertoire analysis of an open-label phase I trial of autologous CMV-specific adoptive T cell therapy in solid-organ transplant recipients. Peripheral blood samples for the pretherapy time point were taken before T cell therapy began. Long-term post-therapy samples were obtainable from only about 75% of the 10 patients.

This clone was detected once. Its antigen target is currently unknown. The input lacks base qualities; no much larger clone sits a single base away. According to the study, the label for this sample's time point signals: before start of T cell therapy. The patients had received solid-organ transplants and had cytomegalovirus that was drug-resistant/recurrent. Ten of the trial participants were picked for repertoire analysis depending on whether post-therapy peripheral blood mononuclear cells were available. A BD FACSAria III was used to sort viable CD3+CD8+CD4- lymphocytes from PBMCs. The Qiagen DNeasy Kit was used to extract genomic DNA from sorted cells. The immunoSEQ two-step, bias-controlled multiplex PCR assay was used to amplify TRB CDR3 regions from genomic DNA. CDR3 libraries were sequenced on an Illumina NextSeq 500. In the paper's pipeline: Initial alignment and bioinformatics, including bias normalization against synthetic CDR3 analogs, were performed with the immunoSEQ Analyzer platform. V, D and J gene annotation followed the IMGT database definitions. For further TRBV analyses, VDJtools version 1.1.10 and the R package tcR version 2.2.1.11 were used with default settings. GLIPH analysis was performed with version 1.0 using default settings. For CDR3 sequences with at least 5 reads, significant changes in clonotype frequency were assessed with a 2-sided binomial test and Benjamini-Hochberg correction (alpha = 0.01). The table was pulled from immuneACCESS by TCRdb, which kept in-frame rearrangements only. Such tables lose some clones; where checked, under half of the loss comes from unresolved V genes, and the rest has no known cause. D and trimming come from the DNA, and the V and J calls and clone size come from that table. The sample table lists about 48,000 clones, 94% of them with a count of one. The ten largest clonotypes hold 2.5% to 4% of the sample.

From the cysteine up to the phenylalanine, the CDR3 has a length of 14 residues. The read is trimmed to its CDR3 DNA, 42 bases read in frame from base 1. Sequences SEHNR (CDR1) and FQNEAQ (CDR2) are obtained from the germline V gene (reference sequence). At the junction V is shortened by 6 bases and J by 2 bases, with 12 bases in between. Study-level results and caveats: The small number of expansions detected in nonresponders may reflect reduced sample coverage resulting from poor CD8+ T cell yield. Fold change in CD8 clonality after therapy was inversely correlated with pretherapy clonality, suggesting that less biased repertoires were more receptive to remodeling. The small cohort prevented assessing confounders such as concurrent antirejection and antiviral medications. Reconstitution after therapy appeared to include not only transferred clonotypes but also endogenous clonotypes that had not been detected in the therapy products. Marked pretherapy clonal expansions with minimal repertoire change after therapy were observed in nonresponders.

This sequence originates from a human patient who had received a solid organ transplant and had CMV disease. The sample in question was CD8+ T cells from blood, obtained before autologous CMV-specific T cell therapy. This chain joins TRBV7-9 to TRBJ2-3; the D gene identity is not certain. The CDR3 has the sequence CASRHPGLTDTQYF. The nucleotide sequence reads as follows: TGTGCCAGCAGACACCCCGGGCTCACAGATACGCAGTATTTT.